The rows below give T cell receptor beta chains drawn from one sample of a study of cytomegalovirus exposure and HLA in healthy donors. The table came from immunoSEQ multiplex PCR; TCRdb's copy has only in-frame clones and leaves some out. The sample has roughly 120,000 clones, over 65% seen once. Sequenced sample: PBMCs. The receptors here all came from a man in his fifties in good health and CMV-seronegative. The CDR3 runs from the conserved cysteine through the conserved F or W. D genes are given only for firm matches. Some rows mark clone size as missing; the rest say once, few, many or name a class of expanded clone.

v_call	clone_size	j_call	d_call	cdr3_nt	cdr3_aa
TRBV5-1	NA	TRBJ2-1	NA	TGCGCCAGCACCACGGGGGTAGCGGTGAACTACAATGAGCAGTTCTTC	CASTTGVAVNYNEQFF
TRBV4-1	NA	TRBJ2-1	TRBD2	TGCGCCAGCAGCCAAAGCGGGAGCTCCTACAATGAGCAGTTCTTC	CASSQSGSSYNEQFF
TRBV4-3	NA	TRBJ2-7	TRBD1	TGCGCCAGCAGCCAAGATGGACAGGGAGCTACGACGCAGTACTTC	CASSQDGQGATTQYF
TRBV5-1	few	TRBJ1-1	TRBD1	TGCGCCAGCAGCCCACAGGGGGACGGCACTGAAGCTTTCTTT	CASSPQGDGTEAFF
TRBV19	NA	TRBJ2-6	NA	TGTGCCGGTCGGTTCTCTGGGGCCAACGTCCTGACTTTC	CAGRFSGANVLTF
TRBV4-3	NA	TRBJ1-5	NA	TGCGCCAGCAGCCAAGAGGGGCATCAGCCCCAGCATTTT	CASSQEGHQPQHF
TRBV7-8	NA	TRBJ1-4	TRBD1	TGTGCCAGCAGATCCGGGACAGGGAACAATGAAAAACTGTTTTTT	CASRSGTGNNEKLFF
TRBV9	NA	TRBJ2-3	TRBD2	TGTGCCAGCAGCGCCGCTAGCGGGGGGAGGGATACGCAGTATTTT	CASSAASGGRDTQYF
TRBV5-1	NA	TRBJ2-3	TRBD2	TGCGCCAGCAGCTTGGCAGCTAGCGGGGGGTCCACAGATACGCAGTATTTT	CASSLAASGGSTDTQYF
TRBV6-1	NA	TRBJ1-5	NA	TGTGCCAGCAGTGAAGGGCAAATCCTGCAGCCCCAGCATTTT	CASSEGQILQPQHF
TRBV10-3	few	TRBJ1-5	NA	TGTGCCATCAGTGAGTCGAGGGTCAATCAGCCCCAGCATTTT	CAISESRVNQPQHF
TRBV12-5	NA	TRBJ2-3	TRBD2	TGTGCTAGTGGTTCGGGACTAGTGTCAGATACGCAGTATTTT	CASGSGLVSDTQYF
TRBV18	NA	TRBJ2-7	NA	TGTGCCAGCTCACCAGCGTCCGAGCAGTACTTC	CASSPASEQYF
TRBV2	NA	TRBJ1-6	NA	TGTGCCAGCAGAGGGGCCGGGGGTAATAATTCACCCCTCCACTTT	CASRGAGGNNSPLHF
TRBV11-2	NA	TRBJ1-4	TRBD1	TGTGCCAGCAGCATCGCCGGGACAGGCAATGAAAAACTGTTTTTT	CASSIAGTGNEKLFF
TRBV5-4	NA	TRBJ1-6	NA	TGTGCCAGCAGCAGTGAGGATAGGTATTCACCCCTCCACTTT	CASSSEDRYSPLHF
TRBV5-1	NA	TRBJ1-4	NA	TGCGCCAGCAGCTTAACTTCAGGGGATGGTAATGAAAAACTGTTTTTT	CASSLTSGDGNEKLFF
TRBV4-1	NA	TRBJ1-5	NA	TGCGCCAGCAGCCACGCGGGGTTGGGCAGGGCTGGTCAGCCCCAGCATTTT	CASSHAGLGRAGQPQHF
TRBV19	NA	TRBJ1-5	TRBD1	TGTGCCAGTAGTGACAGGGGCATTAGCAATCAGCCCCAGCATTTT	CASSDRGISNQPQHF
TRBV4-3	NA	TRBJ2-7	TRBD1	TGCGCCAGCAGCCACCCGGGACAGGGGACCAATAACCCTCCTAACGAGCAGTACTTC	CASSHPGQGTNNPPNEQYF
TRBV5-8	few	TRBJ2-1	NA	TGTGCCAGCAGCTTGCAGAACAATGAGCAGTTCTTC	CASSLQNNEQFF
TRBV10-3	NA	TRBJ1-1	TRBD1	TGTGCCATCAGTGGAGGGACAGGGAAATTGAACACTGAAGCTTTCTTT	CAISGGTGKLNTEAFF
TRBV11-3	NA	TRBJ2-3	NA	TGTGCCAGCAGCTTAACGCGCTTAAGTTCAGATACGCAGTATTTT	CASSLTRLSSDTQYF
TRBV29-1	NA	TRBJ1-2	NA	TGCAGCGTTGAAATGGGGACTGGAAACTATGGCTACACCTTC	CSVEMGTGNYGYTF
TRBV9	NA	TRBJ1-2	NA	TGTGCCAGCAGCGTTGCGACAGGAGCTAACTATGGCTACACCTTC	CASSVATGANYGYTF
TRBV2	NA	TRBJ1-5	TRBD1	TGTGCCAGTTACCGGGACAGGGCCTCTCAGCCCCAGCATTTT	CASYRDRASQPQHF
TRBV23-1	NA	TRBJ1-5	TRBD1	TGCGCCAGCAGTCAATCGAGGGGGCAGACAACCGTGGGGCATTTT	CASSQSRGQTTVGHF
TRBV28	few	TRBJ1-2	TRBD1	TGTGCCAGCAGTCCCCTAACAGGGGAATATGGCTACACCTTC	CASSPLTGEYGYTF
TRBV18	NA	TRBJ1-3	NA	TGTGCCAGCTCACCAGGCAGGGCTGGAAACACCATATATTTT	CASSPGRAGNTIYF
TRBV9	NA	TRBJ2-2	NA	TGTGCCAGCAGCGTAGCAAGTGAGTTCGGGGAGCTGTTTTTT	CASSVASEFGELFF
TRBV10-3	NA	TRBJ1-4	NA	TGTGCCATCAGTGAGAGAGCAACAACTAATGAAAAACTGTTTTTT	CAISERATTNEKLFF
TRBV7-2	NA	TRBJ1-6	TRBD1	TGTGCCAGCAGCCTACAGGGGGCCGGATCACCCCTCCACTTT	CASSLQGAGSPLHF
TRBV9	NA	TRBJ2-1	TRBD2	TGTGCCAGCAGCGTAGCTCCTAGCGGGGGGGTTAATGAGCAGTTCTTC	CASSVAPSGGVNEQFF
TRBV7-2	NA	TRBJ2-1	TRBD1	TGTGCCAGCAGCTTATGGACAGGGGGCACGTTCTTC	CASSLWTGGTFF
TRBV5-1	NA	TRBJ1-1	TRBD1	TGCGCCAGCAGCTTGGCCGAAGGGGGCCCGAACACTGAAGCTTTCTTT	CASSLAEGGPNTEAFF
TRBV30	few	TRBJ1-3	NA	TGTGCCTGGAGTCGATTAGGGGCGTCTGGAAACACCATATATTTT	CAWSRLGASGNTIYF
TRBV7-9	NA	TRBJ1-6	TRBD1	TGTTCCAGCAGCCCCCGGACAGGGCCTGGAATTTCACCCCTCCACTTT	CSSSPRTGPGISPLHF
TRBV9	NA	TRBJ2-3	NA	TGTGCCAGCAGCCGAGACGGGGGAGGACCAGATACGCAGTATTTT	CASSRDGGGPDTQYF
TRBV5-5	NA	TRBJ2-5	TRBD2	TGTGCCAGCAGCTTGGGTGCGGGGGGACTCCAAGAGACCCAGTACTTC	CASSLGAGGLQETQYF
TRBV30	NA	TRBJ1-2	NA	TGTGCCTGGAGTGTGGGGCGGGACCCTACGTACTATGGCTACACCTTC	CAWSVGRDPTYYGYTF
TRBV2	NA	TRBJ1-5	NA	TGTGCCAGCAGTGCCAGGTGGTCTCAGCCCCAGCATTTT	CASSARWSQPQHF
TRBV5-8	NA	TRBJ1-1	TRBD1	TGTGCCAGCAGCCCAAGGACAGGGGACGGTGAAGCTTTCTTT	CASSPRTGDGEAFF
TRBV9	NA	TRBJ2-6	NA	TGTGCCAGCAGCGCCCCGCGGGTTACCTCTGGGGCCAACGTCCTGACTTTC	CASSAPRVTSGANVLTF
TRBV15	NA	TRBJ1-2	TRBD1	TGTGCCACCAGCAGGAGAGACAGGGGCTATGGCTACACCTTC	CATSRRDRGYGYTF
TRBV19	few	TRBJ1-4	TRBD1	TGTGCCAGCACCCTTACAGGGGTAACTAATGAAAAACTGTTTTTT	CASTLTGVTNEKLFF
TRBV7-3	NA	TRBJ2-3	TRBD2	TGTGCCAGCAGCCAGACTAGCGGGGGGGTGCAGTATTTT	CASSQTSGGVQYF
TRBV9	NA	TRBJ1-4	NA	TGTGCCAGCAGCCCCGGGACATCTAGCAATGAAAAACTGTTTTTT	CASSPGTSSNEKLFF
TRBV14	NA	TRBJ2-1	TRBD2	TGTGCCAGCAGCCAGGGATGGGGGAGGGATTACAATGAGCAGTTCTTC	CASSQGWGRDYNEQFF
TRBV2	NA	TRBJ1-6	TRBD1	TGTGCCACCCAACCTGACAGGGGGCGAAATTCACCCCTCCACTTT	CATQPDRGRNSPLHF
TRBV4-2	NA	TRBJ2-1	TRBD2	TGTGCCAGCAGCCTGCCGGGCGGGGGAACAAATGAGCAGTTCTTC	CASSLPGGGTNEQFF
TRBV29-1	NA	TRBJ1-1	NA	TGCAGCGTTGAAGACACTGCGAACACTGAAGCTTTCTTT	CSVEDTANTEAFF
TRBV7-9	NA	TRBJ2-1	TRBD1	TGTGCCAGCAGCTTAAGGAGGGGACAGGGGCCCAATGAGCAGTTCTTC	CASSLRRGQGPNEQFF
TRBV5-1	once	TRBJ2-7	NA	TGCGCCAGCAGCGCGGGGCACTCCTACGAGCAGTACTTC	CASSAGHSYEQYF
TRBV19	NA	TRBJ1-2	NA	TGTGCCAGTAGTACCATTCAGGAGGCAGATAACTATGGCTACACCTTC	CASSTIQEADNYGYTF
TRBV2	once	TRBJ1-4	NA	TGTGCCAGCAGCCCTCGAGAGGGATGGAGAAAACTGTTTTTT	CASSPREGWRKLFF
TRBV6-5	NA	TRBJ2-7	TRBD1	TGTGCCAGCAGTTACTATTGGGACAGGTCCTACGAGCAGTACTTC	CASSYYWDRSYEQYF
TRBV30	NA	TRBJ1-2	NA	TGTGCCTGGCAACAAAGACAGATCTATGGCTACACCTTC	CAWQQRQIYGYTF
TRBV7-2	NA	TRBJ1-1	NA	TGTGCCAGCAGCGGCAGGGTCAGCACTGAAGCTTTCTTT	CASSGRVSTEAFF
TRBV10-3	NA	TRBJ2-7	TRBD2	TGTGCCACGACAACTAGGACTAGCGGACCCTACGAGCAGTACTTC	CATTTRTSGPYEQYF